The 17 T cell receptor beta chains below were found in one sample sequenced in a study of monozygotic twins with inflammatory bowel disease (dated by TCRdb to between 2017 and 2020). The library was produced with 5' RACE. Sequencing relied on an Illumina HiSeq 2500. TCRdb reprocessed the reads, so every CDR3 protein sequence counts as one entry and DNA is not shown. The sample has 350,000 to 500,000 distinct CDR3 sequences on record. The ten largest make up about 2.2% of the sample. The sample taken for sequencing was blood. These receptors originate from a human donor with ulcerative colitis or Crohn's disease, or a healthy co-twin of an affected twin (not recorded which).

CDR3 region: CSAGGGAKNIQYF. The rearrangement uses TRBV29-1 and TRBJ2-4; TCRdb calls TRBD1, which cannot be checked without DNA. The germline gives CDR1 SQVTM, CDR2 ANQGSEA. The CDR3 spans 13 residues. The full variable domain, rest sourced from reference TRBV29-1 and TRBJ2-4, is SAVISQKPSRDICQRGTSLTIQCQVDSQVTMMFWYRQQPGQSLTLIATANQGSEATYESGFVIDKFPISRPNLTFSTLTVSNMSPEDSSIYLCSAGGGAKNIQYFGAGTRLSVL.

CDR3 protein: CSVAGVGQPQHF. V is TRBV20-1 and J is TRBJ1-5; as DNA is missing, the TRBD1 call by TCRdb cannot be tested. The CDR3 covers 12 residues. CDR1 is DFQATT, CDR2 SNEGSKA, per germline (reference sequence).

This CDR3 is CASSRTGGVETQNF. The chain carries TRBV12-3 or TRBV12-4 and TRBJ2-5; TCRdb designates TRBD1, a call that cannot be tested without DNA. This CDR3 region has 14 residues.

The chain joins TRBV5-1 to TRBJ2-5. Germline V lookup: CDR1 SGHRS, CDR2 YFSETQ. The CDR3 consists of 14 residues. The CDR3 sequence is CASSWGQDRETQYF.

The chain is built from TRBV20-1 and TRBJ2-3; TCRdb calls TRBD2, which cannot be checked without DNA. Per germline, CDR1 DFQATT and CDR2 SNEGSKA (reference sequence). This CDR3 contains 14 residues. The CDR3: CSVPGLSYTDTQYF.

The V and J genes are TRBV5-6 and TRBJ2-5; without DNA, the TCRdb call of TRBD2 cannot be checked. The germline gives CDR1 SGHDT, CDR2 YYEEEE. The CDR3 spans 15 residues. CDR3 loop: CASSWGTSGGKTQYF.

The J gene is TRBJ2-1, the V gene TRBV28. Germline CDR1 MDHEN, CDR2 SYDVKM. The CDR3 runs 13 residues. CDR3 loop: CASSLYNYNEQFF. Full variable domain (missing parts from reference TRBV28 and TRBJ2-1): DVKVTQSSRYLVKRTGEKVFLECVQDMDHENMFWYRQDPGLGLRLIYFSYDVKMKEKGDIPEGYSVSREKKERFSLILESASTNQTSMYLCASSLYNYNEQFFGPGTRLTVL.

The gene calls are TRBV29-1 and TRBJ2-1; TCRdb selects TRBD2, and the lack of DNA leaves this call unchecked. CDR1 and CDR2 from the germline V gene are SQVTM and ANQGSEA. This CDR3 contains 15 residues. The CDR3 reads CSAYPGTSGRNEQFF.

The V and J genes are TRBV5-1 and TRBJ2-7; TCRdb reports TRBD1, a call that lacks DNA to check it against. This CDR3 contains 13 residues. Germline lookup yields CDR1 SGHRS and CDR2 YFSETQ. Here the CDR3 reads CASSPVGDYEQYF.

This chain connects TRBV12-3 or TRBV12-4 to TRBJ2-3. This CDR3 spans 17 amino acids. The CDR3 loop reads CASSFIRDLTSTDTQYF.

J is TRBJ2-1 and V is TRBV2; TCRdb outputs TRBD2, but without DNA this stays unchecked. Germline V CDR1 and CDR2: SNHLY, FYNNEI. The CDR3 length is 18 residues. CDR3 residues: CASSNFYLTSGWYNEQFF. The entire variable domain, with the rest obtained from reference TRBV2 and TRBJ2-1, is as follows: EPEVTQTPSHQVTQMGQEVILRCVPISNHLYFYWYRQILGQKVEFLVSFYNNEISEKSEIFDDQFSVERPDGSNFTLKIRSTKLEDSAMYFCASSNFYLTSGWYNEQFFGPGTRLTVL.

The chain has TRBV29-1 and TRBJ2-7; TCRdb proposes TRBD2, but this gene call is untestable without DNA. The CDR3 is made up of 12 amino acids. CDR1 SQVTM and CDR2 ANQGSEA come from the germline V gene. The CDR3 loop reads CSVKGASYEQYF.

The chain has TRBV29-1 and TRBJ2-7; TCRdb reports TRBD1, a call that lacks DNA to check it against. The CDR3 sequence is 15 residues long. Germline V CDR1 and CDR2: SQVTM, ANQGSEA. The chain's CDR3 is CSVESIRDRTYEQYF.

The genes are TRBV6-1 and TRBJ2-1. Germline V gene sequence: CDR1 MNHNS, CDR2 SASEGT. The length of the CDR3 is 13 residues. This chain's CDR3 is CASSGMIYNEQFF.

V is TRBV11-1 and J is TRBJ1-6; lacking DNA, the TRBD1 call made by TCRdb goes unchecked. The CDR3 runs to 15 residues. Per germline, CDR1 SGHAT and CDR2 FQDESV (reference sequence). CDR3 in amino acids: CASSLSGAGNSPLHF.

The rearrangement links TRBV29-1 to TRBJ2-5; with no DNA, the TCRdb D assignment of TRBD2 cannot be verified. Germline CDR1 SQVTM, CDR2 ANQGSEA. The CDR3 loop spans 12 amino acids. CDR3 loop: CSASGPEETQYF.

This chain uses TRBV5-5 with TRBJ1-3. CDR3 size: 14 residues. Germline V gives CDR1 SGHKS, CDR2 YYEKEE (reference sequence). The CDR3 region is CASSWTELGNTIYF.